One T cell receptor beta chain is described in this entry. This clonotype was counted many times. What this receptor recognizes is not known. Base qualities are not provided; no much larger clone lies one nucleotide away. TCRdb shows the sequencer as Illumina HiSeq 1500. In TCRdb, the public reads were trimmed at Q25 with fastp and aligned with MiXCR, with productive beta chains retained. Here each entry gathers all rows of one CDR3 protein and keeps the most common genes and DNA. This sample has about 460,000 distinct CDR3 sequences in its table, and 11% of those were observed once. The leading ten clones occupy 10% of the sample. This sample was included in a study of T cell repertoires in cytomegalovirus infection (dated by TCRdb to about 2019). Looking at the study overall: Because public TCR beta signatures pointed to carriage of CMV infection together with the matching HLA type, the HLA type of each donor mattered for the analysis. General conclusions and limits of the study: Cumulative frequency of public TCR beta family members discriminated carriers of CMV infection plus the relevant HLA type in this cohort and an independent roughly 320-donor cohort. The ex vivo response was dominated by HLA-C-restricted CMV-specific TCR beta clonotypes, which also provided the single most frequent clonotype in two of eight donors.

From the cysteine through the phenylalanine, the CDR3 covers 18 amino acids. CDR3 DNA is the only sequence kept; it has 54 bases, read in frame from the first base. The germline V and J ends show losses of 0 bases and 1 base respectively, and no gene match explains 9 bases of the junction. CDR1 is given as MGHRA and CDR2 as YSYEKL, both from the germline V gene. The TCR originated in a human donor in good health (CMV status not recorded). Some clones in this sample may be carry-over from other donors' samples. The V gene is TRBV4-1 and the J gene is TRBJ2-5, with 9 bases aligning to TRBD2. Sequenced input: PBMCs. This receptor has the CDR3 CASSQDTEASGTQETQYF. In nucleotides, the sequence is TGCGCCAGCAGCCAAGATACCGAGGCTAGCGGGACCCAAGAGACCCAGTACTTC.